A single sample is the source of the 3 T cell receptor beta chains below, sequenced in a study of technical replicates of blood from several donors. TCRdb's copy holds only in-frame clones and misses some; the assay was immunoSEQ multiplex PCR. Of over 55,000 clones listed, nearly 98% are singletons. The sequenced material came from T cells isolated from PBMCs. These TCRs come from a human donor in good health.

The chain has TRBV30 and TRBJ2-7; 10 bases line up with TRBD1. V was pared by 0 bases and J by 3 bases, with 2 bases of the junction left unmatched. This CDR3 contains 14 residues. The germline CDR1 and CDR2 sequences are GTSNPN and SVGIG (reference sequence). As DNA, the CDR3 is TGTGCCTGGAGTGTCGGGACAGGGGACTACGAGCAGTACTTC. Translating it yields CAWSVGTGDYEQYF.

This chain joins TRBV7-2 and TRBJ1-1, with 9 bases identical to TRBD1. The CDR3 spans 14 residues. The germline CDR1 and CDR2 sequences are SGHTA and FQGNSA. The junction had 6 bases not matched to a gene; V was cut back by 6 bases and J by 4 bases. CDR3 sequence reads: CASRLQGAGTEAFF. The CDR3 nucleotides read TGTGCCAGCAGATTACAGGGGGCTGGCACTGAAGCTTTCTTT.

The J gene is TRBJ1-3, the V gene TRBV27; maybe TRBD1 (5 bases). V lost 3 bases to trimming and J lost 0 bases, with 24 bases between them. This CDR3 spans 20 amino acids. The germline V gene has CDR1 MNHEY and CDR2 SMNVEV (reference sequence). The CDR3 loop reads CASSFRYPAGSLTSGNTIYF. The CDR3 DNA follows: TGTGCCAGCAGTTTCCGGTATCCGGCAGGGTCCCTGACCTCTGGAAACACCATATATTTT.